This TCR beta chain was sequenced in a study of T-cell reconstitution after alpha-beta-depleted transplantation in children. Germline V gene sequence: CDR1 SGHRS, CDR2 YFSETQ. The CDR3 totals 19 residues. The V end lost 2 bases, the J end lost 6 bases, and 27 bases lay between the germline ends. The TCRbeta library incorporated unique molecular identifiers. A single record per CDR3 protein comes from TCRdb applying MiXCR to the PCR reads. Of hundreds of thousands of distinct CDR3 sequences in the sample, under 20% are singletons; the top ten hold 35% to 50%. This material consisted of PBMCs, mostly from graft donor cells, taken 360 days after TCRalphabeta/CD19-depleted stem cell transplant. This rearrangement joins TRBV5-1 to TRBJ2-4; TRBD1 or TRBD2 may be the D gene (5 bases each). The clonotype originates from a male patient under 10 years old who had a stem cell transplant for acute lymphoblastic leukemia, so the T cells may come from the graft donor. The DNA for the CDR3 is TGCGCCAGCAGCTTAGTGAGTGTCGGGGCGCAGGGCCTCGGAAACATTCAGTACTTC. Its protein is CASSLVSVGAQGLGNIQYF.